This entry lists 19 T cell receptor beta chains sequenced from one sample in a study of identical twins. A single record per CDR3 protein comes from TCRdb applying MiXCR to the 5' RACE reads. The sample yields a few hundred thousand distinct CDR3 sequences, about 8% seen once. These same records also appear under a second study, on yellow fever vaccine responses in identical twins.

The specimen sequenced was memory (CD45RO+) T cells sorted from blood. These receptors were taken from a woman in her late teens or twenties in good health.

The gene calls are TRBV11-3 and TRBJ2-7, with 13 positions matching TRBD2. Losses at the gene ends were 7 bases for V and 4 bases for J; bases not matched to a gene: 10. Germline V gives CDR1 SGHNT, CDR2 YENEEA. CDR3 length: 16 amino acids. CDR3 sequence reads: CASNPGLAGVNYEQYF. Here the CDR3 DNA reads TGTGCCAGCAATCCCGGACTAGCGGGAGTCAATTACGAGCAGTACTTC.

This clonotype was detected a few times. The rearrangement links TRBV7-2 to TRBJ1-6; 9 bases align to TRBD1. V lost 7 bases and J lost 7; bases outside the gene matches: 8. In germline, CDR1 is SGHTA, CDR2 FQGNSA. The CDR3 runs 15 residues. The CDR3 loop is CASTPWDRENSPLHF. The CDR3 DNA follows: TGTGCCAGCACCCCGTGGGACAGGGAAAATTCACCCCTCCACTTT.

V gene TRBV20-1 combines with J gene TRBJ2-5; D is ambiguous. Germline V lookup: CDR1 DFQATT, CDR2 SNEGSKA (reference sequence). Trimming left V 6 bases short and J 0 bases short, with 14 bases between. CDR3 length equals 14 residues. CDR3 nucleotide sequence: TGCAGTGCGGACGACGGGCCTTACCAAGAGACCCAGTACTTC. It translates to CSADDGPYQETQYF.

At least ten counts were recorded for this clonotype. The gene calls are TRBV5-1 and TRBJ2-1, with unresolved D. Trimming stripped 0 bases from V and 2 bases from J, with 6 bases between. Germline assignment: CDR1 SGHRS and CDR2 YFSETQ. The CDR3 totals 14 residues. This CDR3 reads CASSLDGPYNEQFF. In DNA form, the CDR3 reads TGCGCCAGCAGCTTGGACGGACCCTACAATGAGCAGTTCTTC. Supplemented by reference TRBV5-1 and TRBJ2-1, the full variable domain reads KAGVTQTPRYLIKTRGQQVTLSCSPISGHRSVSWYQQTPGQGLQFLFEYFSETQRNKGNFPGRFSGRQFSNSRSEMNVSTLELGDSALYLCASSLDGPYNEQFFGPGTRLTVL.

The chain couples TRBV6-1 to TRBJ2-1; perhaps TRBD2 as D (6 bases). Germline values: CDR1 MNHNS, CDR2 SASEGT. The CDR3 covers 14 residues. V was pared by 2 bases and J by 9 bases, with 14 bases between. Written as DNA, the CDR3 is TGTGCCAGCAGTGAATACATGACTAGTTTTGAGCAGTTCTTC. It encodes CASSEYMTSFEQFF.

This chain joins TRBV2 and TRBJ1-3; D ambiguous. Germline values: CDR1 SNHLY, CDR2 FYNNEI. With 7 bases removed from V and 0 bases from J, the gap between germline ends came to 13 bases. This CDR3 is built from 15 residues. CDR3 nucleotides: TGTGCCAGCACCAGGACTTACTACTCTGGAAACACCATATATTTT. Translation gives CASTRTYYSGNTIYF. Together with reference TRBV2 and TRBJ1-3, the CDR3 gives the full variable domain: EPEVTQTPSHQVTQMGQEVILRCVPISNHLYFYWYRQILGQKVEFLVSFYNNEISEKSEIFDDQFSVERPDGSNFTLKIRSTKLEDSAMYFCASTRTYYSGNTIYFGEGSWLTVV.

J is TRBJ2-1 and V is TRBV10-1, with 8 nucleotides matching TRBD2. The CDR3 extends over 18 amino acids. V dropped 0 bases and J dropped 6; count of bases not matched to a gene: 13. Looked up from germline, CDR1 is WNHNN and CDR2 is SYGVQD (reference sequence). CDR3 sequence (DNA): TGCGCCAGCAGTGAGTCGGTGGTAGCGGGAAGATCCCGCAATGAGCAGTTCTTC. This encodes CASSESVVAGRSRNEQFF.

This clonotype was found many times. The J gene is TRBJ2-1, the V gene TRBV11-3; TRBD1 might be the D (5 bases). The CDR3 is made up of 15 amino acids. Trimming left V 6 bases short and J 0 bases short, with 12 bases between. The V gene's germline CDR1 is SGHNT and CDR2 YENEEA. The CDR3 sequence: CASRTRQSSYNEQFF. CDR3 sequence (DNA): TGTGCCAGCAGGACCAGACAGAGCTCCTACAATGAGCAGTTCTTC.

The sample holds a few counts of this clonotype. The rearrangement uses TRBV28 and TRBJ1-5; 8 nucleotides match TRBD1. With V trimmed by 2 bases and J by 4 bases, 7 bases remained unmatched. The CDR3 runs 16 residues. Germline lookup yields CDR1 MDHEN and CDR2 SYDVKM. This CDR3 is CASSLPGTGANQPQHF. The DNA of the CDR3 is TGTGCCAGCAGTTTACCTGGGACAGGAGCAAATCAGCCCCAGCATTTT.

This clonotype was seen more than once but under ten times. In nucleotides, the CDR3 is TGTGCCACCAGCAGAGGAGGGACTAGCGGGAGTTACGAGCAGTACTTC. As protein: CATSRGGTSGSYEQYF. The chain joins TRBV15 to TRBJ2-7; 14 nucleotides line up with TRBD2. CDR1 and CDR2 from the germline V gene are LNHNV and YYDKDF (reference sequence). CDR3 length equals 16 residues. V dropped 1 base and J dropped 4; count of bases not matched to a gene: 3.

This clonotype has only a few counts. The rearrangement links TRBV11-1 to TRBJ2-1; 16 bases are shared with TRBD2. The CDR3 consists of 20 residues. Germline CDR1 and CDR2: SGHAT and FQDESV (reference sequence). The junction had 11 bases not matched to a gene; V was cut back by 3 bases and J by 3 bases. The CDR3 reads CASSLGMGLAGGPLYNEQFF. The CDR3 region has the DNA TGTGCCAGCAGCTTGGGGATGGGACTAGCGGGAGGGCCCCTCTACAATGAGCAGTTCTTC.

This clonotype was counted at least ten times. The V and J genes are TRBV6-5 and TRBJ1-1; no definite D call. The germline V and J ends were trimmed by 4 bases and 6 bases, with 12 bases remaining between them. CDR3 size: 13 residues. Germline CDR1 is MNHEY and CDR2 is SVGAGI. This CDR3 reads CASSLGNGAEAFF. In DNA, the CDR3 is TGTGCCAGCAGTTTGGGTAACGGGGCTGAAGCTTTCTTT.

The sample holds many counts of this clonotype. V and J are TRBV28 and TRBJ2-2, with 9 bases identical to TRBD1. V dropped 4 bases and J dropped 6; count of bases not matched to a gene: 3. This CDR3 has 14 residues. Germline V gene sequence: CDR1 MDHEN, CDR2 SYDVKM. CDR3 region: CASSSYRGPGELFF. Here the CDR3 DNA reads TGTGCCAGCAGTTCTTACAGGGGGCCCGGGGAGCTGTTTTTT.

In its sample, this clonotype was seen a few times. The rearrangement joins TRBV25-1 to TRBJ1-4; unclear D gene. CDR1 is MGHDK and CDR2 is SYGVNS in the germline V gene. Trimming stripped 3 bases from V and 1 base from J, with 9 bases between. The CDR3 runs 15 residues. The CDR3 sequence is CASSDGTLTNEKLFF. For the CDR3, the DNA is TGTGCCAGCAGTGACGGAACATTAACTAATGAAAAACTGTTTTTT. Filled out from reference TRBV25-1 and TRBJ1-4, the complete variable domain reads EADIYQTPRYLVIGTGKKITLECSQTMGHDKMYWYQQDPGMELHLIHYSYGVNSTEKGDLSSESTVSRIRTEHFPLTLESARPSHTSQYLCASSDGTLTNEKLFFGSGTQLSVL.

This clonotype showed up just a few times. V and J are TRBV6-1 and TRBJ2-7; D remains unclear. Germline-derived CDR1 and CDR2 are MNHNS and SASEGT. V gave up 7 bases and J gave up 3 bases, with 19 bases separating them. CDR3 length equals 15 residues. CDR3 in DNA: TGTGCCAGCACCCCAGGCGCCGGGCAGGACTACGAGCAGTACGTC. Translated, it gives CASTPGAGQDYEQYV.

The chain joins TRBV6-1 to TRBJ2-7; 7 bases fit TRBD1. The germline V gene has CDR1 MNHNS and CDR2 SASEGT. The CDR3 extends over 15 amino acids. V was clipped by 8 bases and J by 5 bases; unmatched bases: 15. DNA of the CDR3: TGTGCCAGCGGACGAGAACCACAGGGGCAGAACGAGCAGTACTTC. It translates to CASGREPQGQNEQYF.

This clonotype was recorded many times. The chain couples TRBV10-3 to TRBJ1-5; 10 bases map to TRBD1. The germline V gene has CDR1 ENHRY and CDR2 SYGVKD. J gave up 2 bases and V 9 bases, and 1 base lay outside the gene matches. The CDR3 covers 13 residues. The CDR3 region is CAIGTGGNQPQHF. In nucleotides, the CDR3 is TGTGCCATTGGGACAGGGGGCAATCAGCCCCAGCATTTT.

J is TRBJ1-5 and V is TRBV24-1, with TRBD1 matching over 7 bases. Germline CDR1 KGHDR, CDR2 SFDVKD. The CDR3 sequence is 12 residues long. Trimming cost V 9 bases and J 5 bases; bases outside gene matches: 3. For the CDR3, the DNA is TGTGCCACCGGGACAGCAGATCAGCCCCAGCATTTT. Protein product: CATGTADQPQHF.

This clonotype was found many times. The V call is TRBV4-1, the J call TRBJ1-3; D unresolved. V lost 1 base, J lost 0 bases, and 10 bases lay in between. The CDR3 is made up of 16 amino acids. Germline V gene data show CDR1 as MGHRA and CDR2 as YSYEKL. The CDR3 is CASSQVRSLSGNTIYF. CDR3 sequence (DNA): TGCGCCAGCAGCCAAGTCCGCAGCCTCTCTGGAAACACCATATATTTT.